This T cell receptor beta chain was captured in a study of blood T cell repertoires in COVID-19. The repertoire was sequenced with immunoSEQ multiplex PCR; TCRdb's copy has only in-frame clones and lacks some. The table shows nearly 300,000 clones, with about nine tenths occurring only once. V was cut by 7 bases and J by 6 bases, with 16 bases left in between. This CDR3 region has 14 residues. Germline V CDR1 and CDR2: LNHDA, SQIVND (reference sequence). Participants were aged 18 to 89 years, lived in about two dozen US areas, and enrolled virtually. People in the exposed group encountered a COVID-19 case within 2 weeks before entering the study.

The V gene is TRBV19, the J gene TRBJ1-5, with D maybe TRBD1 (5 bases). Specimen: PBMCs or T cells enriched from blood (not recorded which). The sequence derives from a woman in her fifties or sixties who had been exposed to COVID-19. Here the CDR3 reads CASTPDRGGQPQHF. The DNA for the CDR3 is TGTGCCAGTACCCCAGATAGGGGCGGTCAGCCCCAGCATTTT.